This T cell receptor beta chain came from a study of blood T cell repertoires in COVID-19. Overall study context: Sites in the United States, Italy and Spain provided acute and convalescent COVID-19 samples. PBMCs, B-cell-depleted T cells, or T cells were the source of the cDNA or gDNA that made up the material.

The repertoire was sequenced with immunoSEQ multiplex PCR; TCRdb's copy has only in-frame clones and lacks some. The sample has approximately 260,000 clones, nearly 90% seen once. After removal of 3 bases from V and 0 bases from J, the junction contained 1 base not matched to a gene. The CDR3 sequence is 14 residues long. The germline V gene has CDR1 MNHEY and CDR2 SMNVEV (reference sequence). This TCR was sampled from a woman in her thirties or forties who had recovered from COVID-19. This sequence joins TRBV27 and TRBJ2-7; the match to TRBD1 covers 8 bases. Input material: peripheral blood. CDR3 region: CASSLGTGSYEQYF. In DNA form, the CDR3 reads TGTGCCAGCAGTTTGGGGACAGGCTCCTACGAGCAGTACTTC.